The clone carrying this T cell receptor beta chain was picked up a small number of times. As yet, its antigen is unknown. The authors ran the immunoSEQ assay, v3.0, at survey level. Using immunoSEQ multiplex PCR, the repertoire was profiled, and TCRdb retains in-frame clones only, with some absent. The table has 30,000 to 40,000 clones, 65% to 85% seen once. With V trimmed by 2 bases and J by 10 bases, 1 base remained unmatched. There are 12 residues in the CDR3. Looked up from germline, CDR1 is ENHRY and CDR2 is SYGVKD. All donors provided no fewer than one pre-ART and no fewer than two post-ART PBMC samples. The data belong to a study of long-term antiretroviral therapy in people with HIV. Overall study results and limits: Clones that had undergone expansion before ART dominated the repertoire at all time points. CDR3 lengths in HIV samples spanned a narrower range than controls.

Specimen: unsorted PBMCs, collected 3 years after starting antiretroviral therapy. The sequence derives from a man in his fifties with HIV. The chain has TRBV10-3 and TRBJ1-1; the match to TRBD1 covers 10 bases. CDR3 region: CAISERQGAAFF. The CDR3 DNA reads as TGTGCCATCAGTGAGAGACAGGGGGCAGCTTTCTTT.